This T cell receptor beta chain originates from a study of blood T cell repertoires in COVID-19 (dated by TCRdb to about 2020). Regarding the research as a whole: Samples from collaborators originated in the United States, Italy and Spain and spanned both the acute and convalescent phases of COVID-19. The prospective study material was composed of cDNA or gDNA derived from T cells, B-cell-depleted T cells, or PBMCs. Deeply sampled blood TCRbeta repertoires from subjects exposed to, actively infected with, or recovered from COVID-19 were included in the dataset. A freely available public database, intended as a resource for researchers studying the immune response to SARS-CoV-2, is where the repertoires were released. Samples were obtained from the ongoing ImmuneRACE study (first 160 participants) and from 1,000 to 1,500 subjects provided by 6 global collaborators. Sample metadata almost always included a de-identified subject ID, COVID-19 status, age in years and sex. Where available, HLA class I and class II types were taken from metadata supplied by the sample provider and were not determined by assay-based typing.

The full study reports these points: Clinical and demographic metadata were provided uncurated, with the amount varying by source and participant.

The immunoSEQ Assay, a bias-controlled multiplex PCR, was used to amplify TCRbeta CDR3 regions from genomic DNA. As for the authors' bioinformatics: The number of nucleated cells in each sample was estimated by amplification of reference gene primers within the assay. To quantify the absolute abundance of each unique TCRbeta CDR3 rearrangement, sequence reads were collapsed and filtered. For each sample, productive Simpson clonality was calculated by taking the square root of Simpson's diversity index across productive rearrangements. Entries here come from immuneACCESS through TCRdb and include only in-frame sequences with V and J called. Some clones fail to appear in such tables; in the studies checked, an unresolved V gene covers under half of the shortfall, and the cause of the remainder is unknown. V and J calls and clone size are as listed in that table; D and trimming were resolved from the DNA. This sample comprises roughly 160,000 clones, about 74% of them detected only once. In total, the top ten clones hold about 3% of the sample.

There are 15 amino acids in the CDR3, from cysteine to phenylalanine inclusive. Only the CDR3 region is kept as DNA, spanning 45 bases read in frame from base 1. At the junction V is shortened by 4 bases and J by 8 bases, with 16 bases in between. For CDR1 and CDR2, the germline V gene lists KGHDR and SFDVKD. Whole blood was collected in K2EDTA tubes by collaborating institutions according to the institutions' own protocols. For TCRbeta analysis, collaborators shipped samples in one of three forms: frozen whole blood, isolated PBMCs, or DNA extracted from either of those sample types. There are a few counts of this clone. The antigen it binds to is not known. No base quality values were provided; no much bigger clone lies one nucleotide off.

Sequencing was performed on peripheral blood. The sequence joins TRBV24-1 to TRBJ1-4; no D segment can be confidently identified. This sequence was found in a woman of 80 years or more with acute or convalescent COVID-19. The CDR3 here reads CATSDPRVGGEKLFF. In nucleotide form, the sequence is TGTGCCACCAGTGACCCCCGGGTCGGCGGGGAAAAACTGTTTTTT.